A selection of T cell receptor beta chains follows, all from one sample in a study of technical replicates of blood from a few donors. The repertoire was sequenced with immunoSEQ multiplex PCR; TCRdb's copy has only in-frame clones and lacks some. The sample yields 100,000 or so clones, about 95% seen once. Material for sequencing was T cells isolated from PBMCs. The receptors here all came from a human donor in good health. CDR3s include the opening cysteine and the closing phenylalanine or tryptophan. A D gene is named only where the DNA matches it firmly.

D gene	V gene	J gene	CDR3 length	CDR3 DNA	CDR3 protein
NA	TRBV27	TRBJ1-1	12	TGTGCCAGCAGCCTAGGGGACACTGAAGCTTTCTTT	CASSLGDTEAFF
NA	TRBV5-4	TRBJ1-1	13	TGTGCCAGCAGCCTGGACAGGAACACTGAAGCTTTCTTT	CASSLDRNTEAFF
TRBD1	TRBV4-1	TRBJ1-3	18	TGCGCCAGCAGCCACAGCTTAGGGACAGAGAGCTCTGGAAACACCATATATTTT	CASSHSLGTESSGNTIYF
NA	TRBV19	TRBJ1-5	13	TGTGCCAGTAGTATGGACTGGAATCAGCCCCAGCATTTT	CASSMDWNQPQHF
NA	TRBV5-6	TRBJ2-5	15	TGTGCCAGCAGCTTAGAGGGCAGCCTAGCAGAGACCCAGTACTTC	CASSLEGSLAETQYF
TRBD2	TRBV7-8	TRBJ2-1	15	TGTGCCAGCAGCTCCGGGACTAGCGACTACAATGAGCAGTTCTTC	CASSSGTSDYNEQFF
NA	TRBV7-2	TRBJ2-3	12	TGTGCCAGCAGCTTTTACACAGATACGCAGTATTTT	CASSFYTDTQYF
TRBD2	TRBV7-3	TRBJ2-5	17	TGTGCCAGCAGCGCCGGGACTAGCGGGGTTCGGGGGGAGACCCAGTACTTC	CASSAGTSGVRGETQYF
TRBD2	TRBV5-4	TRBJ2-3	20	TGTGCCAGCAACTTTGGGTCCGCGGGACTAGCGGGAACGTTATACGGTACGCAGTATTTT	CASNFGSAGLAGTLYGTQYF
NA	TRBV9	TRBJ1-3	13	TGTGCCAGCAGCGTAGGGCCTGGAAACACCATATATTTT	CASSVGPGNTIYF
NA	TRBV6-6	TRBJ1-2	15	TGTGCCAGCAGTTACGACAAACCGTTTAACTATGGCTACACCTTC	CASSYDKPFNYGYTF
NA	TRBV13	TRBJ2-7	11	TGTGCCAGCAGCGGAGCTAGCGAGCAGTACTTC	CASSGASEQYF
NA	TRBV1	TRBJ1-4	15	TGCACCAGCAGCCAAGACAGGGCCTTGAAGGAAAAACTGTTTTTT	CTSSQDRALKEKLFF
TRBD1	TRBV28	TRBJ2-6	16	TGTGCCAGCCTCCGGGACAGGGGGAATGGGGCCAACGTCCTGACTTTC	CASLRDRGNGANVLTF
TRBD2	TRBV5-6	TRBJ2-1	15	TGTGCCAGCAGCGCCGGGACTAGCGGGTACAATGAGCAGTTCTTC	CASSAGTSGYNEQFF
TRBD2	TRBV5-6	TRBJ2-3	16	TGTGCCAGCAGCTTGGAAACAGCGGGAGTGGCAGATACGCAGTATTTT	CASSLETAGVADTQYF
TRBD2	TRBV19	TRBJ2-7	15	TGTGCCAGTAGTATCGCAGCTAGCGGGAGAAACGAGCAGTACTTC	CASSIAASGRNEQYF